This record looks at one T cell receptor beta chain sequence and its context. Its antigen is not known. The CDR3 extends over 13 amino acids. Germline CDR1 MGHDK, CDR2 SYGVNS. Trimming shortened V by 6 bases and J by 0 bases, and 9 bases separated the two germline ends. The sample comes from a study of cytotoxic CD8 clonotypes in ibrutinib-treated CLL. Study information: The patients, roughly twelve relapsed/refractory and roughly 15 treatment-naive, included about 17 who were IGHV unmutated. Study-wide points: Upon ibrutinib response clonality rose, and upon progression it fell back toward baseline. Sampling schedules were unmatched across sustained-remission and progressing patients. Circulating CD8+ T-cell counts were tracked by baseline clonality, which exceeded that of age-matched healthy donors.

Assay: immunoSEQ multiplex PCR; the TCRdb copy retains only in-frame clones and omits some. This sample has some 25,000 clones, with under 85% found just once. This clonotype originated in a human donor with chronic lymphocytic leukemia. Source: PBMCs, taken before ibrutinib treatment. The chain has TRBV25-1 and TRBJ2-7; D remains ambiguous. The CDR3 region is CASSVESSYEQYF. CDR3 nucleotides: TGTGCCAGCAGCGTCGAAAGCTCCTACGAGCAGTACTTC.